This TCR beta chain was obtained from a study of cytotoxic CD8 clonotypes in ibrutinib-treated CLL. The table came from immunoSEQ multiplex PCR; TCRdb's copy has only in-frame clones and leaves some out. This table holds 200,000 to 250,000 clones, 79% found once. The germline V and J ends were trimmed by 7 bases and 4 bases, with 8 bases remaining between them. Germline V gene lookup returns CDR1 SGHRS and CDR2 YFSETQ. The CDR3 is made up of 12 amino acids. The sequencing here drew on PBMCs, taken after 12 months of ibrutinib treatment. This TCR derives from a human donor with chronic lymphocytic leukemia. This chain uses TRBV5-1 with TRBJ2-2; D remains ambiguous. CDR3 bases: TGCGCCAGCTTTGATCTCACCGGGGAGCTGTTTTTT. Its translation is CASFDLTGELFF.